These 3 T cell receptor beta chains came from one sample sequenced in a study of blood T cell repertoires in COVID-19. Produced via immunoSEQ multiplex PCR; TCRdb's table is partial and in-frame only. This sample yields 200,000 to 250,000 clones, of which approximately 84% are seen a single time; roughly 7.8% belongs to the top ten. The sequenced sample was peripheral blood. The receptors here all came from a woman aged 80 or over with COVID-19, enrolled during active disease.

The chain links TRBV5-1 to TRBJ1-5; D is perhaps TRBD1 (5 bases). Germline V CDR1 and CDR2: SGHRS, YFSETQ. V was clipped by 0 bases and J by 6 bases, with 13 bases between them. The CDR3 is 15 amino acids. CDR3 residues: CASSLDWGGVQPQHF. CDR3 nucleotides: TGCGCCAGCAGCTTGGATTGGGGCGGTGTTCAGCCCCAGCATTTT.

The chain links TRBV11-2 to TRBJ2-7; D is unresolved. The CDR3 runs to 14 residues. The V end was cut by 6 bases, the J end by 0 bases, with 12 bases between. Germline V gene lookup returns CDR1 SGHAT and CDR2 FQNNGV. The CDR3 protein is CASRPRQSSYEQYF. The CDR3 bases are TGTGCCAGCAGACCTCGACAAAGCTCCTACGAGCAGTACTTC.

The chain uses TRBV11-1 and TRBJ2-3, with D possibly matching TRBD2 (5 bases). CDR3 length equals 16 residues. Germline assignment: CDR1 SGHAT and CDR2 FQDESV (reference sequence). V was clipped by 5 bases and J by 6 bases, with 21 bases between them. CDR3 sequence (DNA): TGTGCCAGCAGCCCACGTCGAGCGGCAGTCTCTGATACGCAGTATTTT. Translating it yields CASSPRRAAVSDTQYF.